Sequencing of this T cell receptor beta chain was carried out in a study of cytomegalovirus exposure and HLA in healthy donors. The CDR3 is 13 amino acids. Germline V CDR1 and CDR2: SGHDN, FVKESK. V was pared by 4 bases and J by 15 bases, with 10 bases of the junction left unmatched. This clone appeared a single time. The method was immunoSEQ multiplex PCR; TCRdb's version includes in-frame clones alone and lacks a portion of them. There are 110,000 or so clones in the sample; approximately 91% occur only once, and roughly 4.4% lies in the top ten. Sequenced: PBMCs. The V gene is TRBV14, the J gene TRBJ2-1; 9 bases match TRBD1. The source of this sequence is a man between 18 and 35 years old in good health and CMV-seropositive. The CDR3 coding sequence is TGTGCCAGCAGCCGAGAAAGAGGGACAGGGCCGTTCTTC. It yields the protein CASSRERGTGPFF.